The present entry profiles one T cell receptor (beta chain) with its context. In this sample, this clonotype turned up many times. What antigen it recognizes has not been identified. No qualities accompany the bases; no much larger clone lies one base away. Patients with hyperthyroidism were aged 18 to 65 years, had been newly diagnosed, and had a disease duration of less than 2 months. Anyone with other autoimmune diseases, uncontrolled infections, pregnancy or lactation was excluded from the study. Clinical symptoms, serum thyroxine, TRAb, thyroid ultrasound and orbital computed tomography formed the basis of the diagnosis. Total RNA was extracted using Trizol reagent, and RNA quality was checked on an Agilent 2100 Bioanalyzer. The data were obtained in a study of Graves' ophthalmopathy and Graves' hyperthyroidism (dated by TCRdb to between 2017 and 2018). Context from the whole study: Hyperthyroidism was considered stable if no progression to ophthalmopathy occurred within 18 months of follow-up. Once sampling was done, hyperthyroidism patients were given methimazole at a starting dose of 30 mg daily, while ophthalmopathy patients were given high-dose intravenous methylprednisolone. To explore V-J signatures that separate ophthalmopathy from hyperthyroidism, a discovery set of fewer than 110 patients was enrolled, consisting of 40 to 45 with ophthalmopathy and some 56 with stable hyperthyroidism. In a handful of hyperthyroidism patients, the T-cell repertoires found in thyroid tissue were compared with those found in blood. In total, 135 blood samples were TCR-sequenced: 40 to 45 ophthalmopathy, about 75 hyperthyroidism and some 17 hyperthyroidism-to-ophthalmopathy patients. TCR beta repertoire signatures were used to distinguish Graves' ophthalmopathy from Graves' hyperthyroidism and to predict progression to ophthalmopathy. An independent validation cohort was composed of around 19 hyperthyroidism patients and around 16 patients who later progressed from hyperthyroidism to ophthalmopathy. Overall study results and their limits: Ophthalmopathy was separated from stable hyperthyroidism by the 13-signature model with 85% to 90% sensitivity and roughly 82% specificity in cross-validation and with 80%/75% in the test set. No statistical method was used to predetermine the sample size, and group allocation was not hidden from the investigators. In validation, the model predicted ophthalmopathy progression with 70.59% sensitivity and approximately 72% specificity; 12 predicted patients were CT-confirmed with GO in a median of around 6 months. Most expanded thyroid clonotypes with frequency above 0.001 were also detected in blood, suggesting blood repertoires may reflect the thyroid immune response.

For repertoire sequencing, the TCR beta CDR3 regions were amplified from RNA transcripts. HTBI primers and the Qiagen OneStep RT-PCR kit were used in a first-round RT-PCR, which was followed by a second-round multiplex PCR, size selection and purification. Libraries were sequenced paired-end with 100 bp reads on an Illumina HiSeq2000. The original methods were these. SOAPnuke was used to process the reads, removing any read that contained adapters or uncalled bases, had a mean Phred below 15, or lacked an exact match to the constant primer or identifier. COPE v1.2.5 was used to merge the high-quality paired reads. Unique nucleotide sequences were defined as clonotypes and aligned to IMGT TRB V, D and J references using MiTCR v1.1. Analysis was restricted to V-J combinations with a frequency above 0.0001, which covered about 99% of repertoires. For each V-J combination, a TCR clonal expansion and chaos score was defined as F50 clonal expansion divided by the chaos observed in the TCRdist matrix. Welch's t-statistics and random forest were used to narrow the features down to roughly twelve V-J combinations, which were then fed into a naive Bayes classifier. The similarity between thyroid and blood repertoires was quantified using the Morisita-Horn index. TCRdb trimmed public reads at Q25 via fastp, called clones via MiXCR and kept in-frame beta chains. Each record represents a unique CDR3 protein, reported with the most common genes and DNA among its rows. TCRdb, not the authors, supplied the V and J calls. The sample includes over a million distinct CDR3 sequences, with around a third observed a single time. Over 8.5% of the sample is taken by the ten largest.

CDR1 and CDR2 are drawn from the germline V gene (reference sequence): SEHNR, FQNEAQ. Germline trimming: 4 bases from V, 4 bases from J; junction bases outside gene matches: 6. The CDR3 numbers 14 residues from cysteine through phenylalanine. Just the 42-base CDR3 DNA is kept, in frame starting at base 1. The chain is encoded by TRBV7-9 joined to TRBJ2-7; TRBD1 fits 8 bases in the junction. Sequencing was done on a sample of peripheral blood or thyroid tissue (not recorded which). The TCR comes from an adult man with Graves' hyperthyroidism. Here is the DNA: TGTGCCAGCAGCTCCTACAGGGGGAGTTACGAGCAGTACTTC. Its protein product is CASSSYRGSYEQYF.